Shown below are 8 T cell receptor beta chains from a single sample sequenced in a study of blood T cell repertoires in COVID-19. Clones were sequenced by immunoSEQ multiplex PCR, and TCRdb holds only the in-frame ones, with some missing. Seen here are 350,000 to 500,000 clones, 70% to 90% observed once, and the top ten hold about 1.5%. Sequencing input: PBMCs or T cells enriched from blood (not recorded which). The source is a woman younger than 30 who had been exposed to COVID-19.

J is TRBJ2-4 and V is TRBV28; the D gene is possibly TRBD2 (5 bases). Germline CDR1 reads MDHEN; CDR2 reads SYDVKM. The CDR3 length is 13 residues. Trimming left V 9 bases short and J 3 bases short, with 12 bases between. The CDR3 nucleotides read TGTGCCAGTTTAAGAAGCGGCAAAAACATTCAGTACTTC. This encodes CASLRSGKNIQYF.

The CDR3 DNA follows: TGTGCCAGCAGCCCCGAGATGATCGGTGAGCAGTTCTTC. It codes for CASSPEMIGEQFF. This chain connects TRBV9 to TRBJ2-1; the D is unclear. The CDR3 contains 13 residues. CDR1 and CDR2 (germline): SGDLS, YYNGEE. Trimming stripped 4 bases from V and 9 bases from J, with 14 bases between. The entire variable domain, with the rest obtained from reference TRBV9 and TRBJ2-1, is as follows: DSGVTQTPKHLITATGQRVTLRCSPRSGDLSVYWYQQSLDQGLQFLIQYYNGEERAKGNILERFSAQQFPDLHSELNLSSLELGDSALYFCASSPEMIGEQFFGPGTRLTVL.

The J gene is TRBJ2-7, the V gene TRBV27; no clear D. Germline assignment: CDR1 MNHEY and CDR2 SMNVEV (reference sequence). The CDR3 is made up of 14 amino acids. Trimming left V 5 bases short and J 0 bases short, with 11 bases between. The CDR3 sequence: CASSPTRSSYEQYF. The CDR3 bases are TGTGCCAGCAGTCCGACTCGTTCCTCCTACGAGCAGTACTTC.

The chain has TRBV19 and TRBJ2-3, with D perhaps matching TRBD1 (6 bases). The CDR3 has 14 residues. The germline CDR1 and CDR2 sequences are LNHDA and SQIVND (reference sequence). Trimming stripped 9 bases from V and 3 bases from J, with 16 bases between. The CDR3 region is CASTPGQRTDTQYF. DNA for the CDR3: TGTGCCAGCACTCCGGGACAAAGAACAGATACGCAGTATTTT.

The rearrangement links TRBV6-5 to TRBJ1-1; 7 bases are a match to TRBD1. There are 14 residues in the CDR3. Germline CDR1 reads MNHEY; CDR2 reads SVGAGI. Germline trimming cut 2 bases from V and 10 bases from J; bases unmatched to any gene: 10. The CDR3 DNA reads as TGTGCCAGCAGTTACAACGGACAGGCGGGAACAGCTTTCTTT. As protein: CASSYNGQAGTAFF.

This sequence joins TRBV6-5 and TRBJ1-2; 10 positions agree with TRBD1. Germline-derived CDR1 and CDR2 are MNHEY and SVGAGI. V was pared by 4 bases and J by 1 base, with 6 bases of the junction left unmatched. The CDR3 has 16 residues. For the CDR3, the DNA is TGTGCCAGCAGTTCTTTCGACAGGGGGCTTAACTATGGCTACACCTTC. Residues: CASSSFDRGLNYGYTF.

The gene calls are TRBV9 and TRBJ2-1; D ambiguous. Trimming left V 0 bases short and J 3 bases short, with 4 bases between. The CDR3 length is 13 residues. Germline loops: CDR1 SGDLS, CDR2 YYNGEE. The CDR3 sequence is CASSVDYYNEQFF. CDR3 bases: TGTGCCAGCAGCGTAGACTACTACAATGAGCAGTTCTTC.

The chain is built from TRBV29-1 and TRBJ2-1, with a tentative D call TRBD1 (6 bases). The germline gives CDR1 SQVTM, CDR2 ANQGSEA. The CDR3 sequence is 16 residues long. The ends were cut back, 1 base at V and 0 bases at J, with 13 bases in the middle. Written as DNA, the CDR3 is TGCAGCGTTGAAGGAACAGGGTATAGCTCCTACAATGAGCAGTTCTTC. This sequence encodes CSVEGTGYSSYNEQFF.